This TCR beta chain was recovered during a study of early T cells in non-severe SARS-CoV-2 infection. For the study at large: Sequencing used unsorted whole-blood bulk RNA, so chains lack pairing.

CDR1 and CDR2 (germline): MNHEY, SVGAGI. The CDR3 covers 16 residues. The J segment lost 1 base and the V segment lost 4 bases, leaving 7 bases of the junction unmatched. TCRdb used MiXCR to reprocess the 5' RACE reads, holding one entry per CDR3 protein. In the table there are around 92,000 distinct CDR3 sequences, 11% of which are singletons. The sequencing sample was made of whole blood. The source is an adult who was a healthcare worker with PCR-confirmed SARS-CoV-2 infection or an uninfected control (not recorded which). V usage is TRBV6-5 and J usage is TRBJ2-3, with 8 positions matching TRBD1. CDR3 nucleotides: TGTGCCAGCAGTTTTCAGGGGGCCGGAGGCACAGATACGCAGTATTTT. It specifies CASSFQGAGGTDTQYF.